This TCR beta chain was documented in a study of T cells in Graves' hyperthyroidism and ophthalmopathy. General study results and limits: Ophthalmopathy was identified by the model a median about six months ahead of onset. Among thyroid clonotypes expanded above 0.001, most also appeared in blood.

RNA transcripts served as the template for amplifying TCR beta CDR3 regions. During a first-round RT-PCR of the TCR CDR3, the HTBI primer set was used. Each CDR3 protein is one row after TCRdb ran MiXCR on the multiplex PCR reads. The sample carries around 520,000 distinct CDR3 sequences, 14% recorded once. This clonotype was detected ten times or more. The antigen is unknown. Researchers barred patients who had uncontrolled infection, other autoimmune disease, pregnancy or lactation. Clinicians diagnosed patients from clinical symptoms, serum thyroxine and TRAb, thyroid ultrasound and orbital computed tomography. The sequencing sample was made of blood. The sequence derives from a woman aged 40 to 50 with Graves' hyperthyroidism.

The CDR3 DNA reads TGCAGTGCTAGAGGGTGGACAGGAGGTTCAGATACGCAGTATTTT. Translated: CSARGWTGGSDTQYF. This sequence joins TRBV20-1 and TRBJ2-3; 7 nucleotides line up with TRBD1. CDR1 and CDR2 (germline): DFQATT, SNEGSKA (reference sequence). J gave up 4 bases and V 1 base, and 8 bases lay outside the gene matches. This CDR3 contains 15 residues.